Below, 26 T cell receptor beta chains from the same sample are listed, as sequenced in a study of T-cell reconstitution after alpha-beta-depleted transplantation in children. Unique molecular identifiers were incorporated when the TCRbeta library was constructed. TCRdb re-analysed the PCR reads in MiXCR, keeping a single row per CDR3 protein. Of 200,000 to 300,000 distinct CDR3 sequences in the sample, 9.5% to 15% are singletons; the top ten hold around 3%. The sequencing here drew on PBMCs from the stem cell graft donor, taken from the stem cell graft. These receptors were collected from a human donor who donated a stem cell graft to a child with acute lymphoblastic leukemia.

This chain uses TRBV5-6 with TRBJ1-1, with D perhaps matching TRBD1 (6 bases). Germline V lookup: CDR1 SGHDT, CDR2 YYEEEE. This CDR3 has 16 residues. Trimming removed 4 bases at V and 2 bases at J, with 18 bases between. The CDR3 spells CASSPGGLSGNTEAFF. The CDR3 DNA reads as TGTGCCAGCAGCCCGGGGGGGCTCTCGGGCAACACTGAAGCTTTCTTT.

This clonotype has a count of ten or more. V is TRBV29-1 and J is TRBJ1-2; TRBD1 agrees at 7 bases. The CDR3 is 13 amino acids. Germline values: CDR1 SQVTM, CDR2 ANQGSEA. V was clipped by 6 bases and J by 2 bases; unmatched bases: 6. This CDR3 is CSVAGTANYGYTF. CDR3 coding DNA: TGCAGCGTCGCTGGGACAGCCAACTATGGCTACACCTTC.

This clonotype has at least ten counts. The CDR3 loop reads CSVRTGTNQPQHF. Written as DNA, the CDR3 is TGCAGCGTCCGGACAGGGACAAATCAGCCCCAGCATTTT. The genes are TRBV29-1 and TRBJ1-5; TRBD1 agrees at 8 bases. This CDR3 spans 13 amino acids. Trimming removed 6 bases from V and 4 bases from J; junction bases left unmatched: 5. Germline V gene data show CDR1 as SQVTM and CDR2 as ANQGSEA.

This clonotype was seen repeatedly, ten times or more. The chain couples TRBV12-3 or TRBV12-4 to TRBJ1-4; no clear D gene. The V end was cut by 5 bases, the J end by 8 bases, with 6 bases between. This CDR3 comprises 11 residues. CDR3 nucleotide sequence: TGTGCCAGCAGTCTACTGGAAAAACTGTTTTTT. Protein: CASSLLEKLFF.

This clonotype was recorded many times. CDR3 sequence: CASSDGQGAYQETQYF. CDR3 in DNA: TGTGCCAGCAGCGACGGACAGGGGGCCTACCAAGAGACCCAGTACTTC. V and J are TRBV27 and TRBJ2-5; the match to TRBD1 covers 11 bases. The CDR3 loop spans 16 amino acids. Trimming took 6 bases from V and 0 from J; bases not matched to a gene: 6. The germline V gene has CDR1 MNHEY and CDR2 SMNVEV (reference sequence).

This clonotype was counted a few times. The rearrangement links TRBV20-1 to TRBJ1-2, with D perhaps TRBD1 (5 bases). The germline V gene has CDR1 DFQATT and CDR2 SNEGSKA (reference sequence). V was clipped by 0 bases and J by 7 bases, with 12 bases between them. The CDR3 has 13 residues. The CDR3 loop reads CSARDQGHLGYTF. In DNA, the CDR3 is TGCAGTGCTAGAGACCAGGGTCACCTTGGCTACACCTTC.

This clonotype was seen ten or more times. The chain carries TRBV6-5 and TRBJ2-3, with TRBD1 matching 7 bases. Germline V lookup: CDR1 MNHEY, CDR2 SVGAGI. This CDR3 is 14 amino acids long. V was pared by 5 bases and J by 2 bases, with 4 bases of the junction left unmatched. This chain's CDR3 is CASSTGTVTDTQYF. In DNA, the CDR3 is TGTGCCAGCAGTACCGGGACAGTCACAGATACGCAGTATTTT.

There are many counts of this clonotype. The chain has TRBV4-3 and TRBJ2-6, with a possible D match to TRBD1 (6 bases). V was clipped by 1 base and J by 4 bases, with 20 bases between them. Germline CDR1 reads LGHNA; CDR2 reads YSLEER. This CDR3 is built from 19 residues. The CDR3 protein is CASSQVLAGALSGANVLTF. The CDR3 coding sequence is TGCGCCAGCAGCCAAGTCCTTGCAGGGGCGCTCTCCGGGGCCAACGTCCTGACTTTC.

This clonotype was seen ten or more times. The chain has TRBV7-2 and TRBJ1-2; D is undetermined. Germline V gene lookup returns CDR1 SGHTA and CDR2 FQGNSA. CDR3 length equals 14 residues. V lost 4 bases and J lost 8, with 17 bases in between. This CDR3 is CASSSPLYMGGYTF. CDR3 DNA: TGTGCCAGCAGCTCGCCACTTTACATGGGAGGCTACACCTTC.

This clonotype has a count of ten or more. The CDR3 region has the DNA TGCGCCAGCAGCCGAAGACTAGCGGGAGGACTCCAAGAGACCCAGTACTTC. Translation gives CASSRRLAGGLQETQYF. V and J are TRBV5-1 and TRBJ2-5, with 13 nucleotides matching TRBD2. Germline loops: CDR1 SGHRS, CDR2 YFSETQ. There are 17 residues in the CDR3. V was pared by 4 bases and J by 1 base, with 7 bases of the junction left unmatched.

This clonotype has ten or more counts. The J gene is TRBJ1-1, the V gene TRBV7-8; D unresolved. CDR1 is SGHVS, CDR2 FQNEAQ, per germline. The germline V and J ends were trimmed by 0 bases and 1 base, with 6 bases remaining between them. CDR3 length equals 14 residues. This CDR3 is CASSLAWGNTEAFF. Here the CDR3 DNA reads TGTGCCAGCAGCTTAGCGTGGGGGAACACTGAAGCTTTCTTT.

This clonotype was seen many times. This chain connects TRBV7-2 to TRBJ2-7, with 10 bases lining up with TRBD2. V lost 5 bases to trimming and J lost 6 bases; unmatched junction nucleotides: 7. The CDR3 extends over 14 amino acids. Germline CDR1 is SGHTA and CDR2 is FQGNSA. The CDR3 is CASSPWTSGAEQYF. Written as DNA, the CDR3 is TGTGCCAGCAGCCCTTGGACTAGCGGCGCCGAGCAGTACTTC.

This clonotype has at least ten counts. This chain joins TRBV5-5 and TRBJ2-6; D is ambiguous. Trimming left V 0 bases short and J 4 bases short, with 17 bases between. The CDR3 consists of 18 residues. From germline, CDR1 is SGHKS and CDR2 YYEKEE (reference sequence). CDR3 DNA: TGTGCCAGCAGCTTGGTTGTAATCGGGCTAGGAGGGGCCAACGTCCTGACTTTC. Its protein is CASSLVVIGLGGANVLTF.

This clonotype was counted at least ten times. The DNA of the CDR3 is TGCGCCAGCAGCCATGGCCGGGCCTACGAGCAGTACTTC. Protein product: CASSHGRAYEQYF. V gene TRBV5-1 combines with J gene TRBJ2-7; D is uncertain. This CDR3 is built from 13 residues. The germline V gene encodes CDR1 SGHRS and CDR2 YFSETQ. The V and J ends lost 4 bases and 2 bases respectively, with 10 bases between them.

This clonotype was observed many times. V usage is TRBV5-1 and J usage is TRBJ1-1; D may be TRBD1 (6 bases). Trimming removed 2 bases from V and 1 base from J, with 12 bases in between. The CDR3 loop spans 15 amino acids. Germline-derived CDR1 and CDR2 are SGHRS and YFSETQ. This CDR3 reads CASSFAGHPNTEAFF. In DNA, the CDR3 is TGCGCCAGCAGCTTTGCGGGACACCCGAACACTGAAGCTTTCTTT.

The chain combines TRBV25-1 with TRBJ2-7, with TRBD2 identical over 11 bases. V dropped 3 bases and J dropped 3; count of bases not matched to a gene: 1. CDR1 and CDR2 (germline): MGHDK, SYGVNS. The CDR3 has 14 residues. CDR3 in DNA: TGTGCCAGCAGTGAGGGACTAGCGGACTACGAGCAGTACTTC. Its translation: CASSEGLADYEQYF.

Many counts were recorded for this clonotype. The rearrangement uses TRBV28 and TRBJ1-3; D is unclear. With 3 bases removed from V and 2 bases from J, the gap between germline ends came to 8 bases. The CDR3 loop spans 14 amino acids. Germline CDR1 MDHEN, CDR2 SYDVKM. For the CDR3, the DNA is TGTGCCAGCAGTTTCATGCAGCCTGGAAACACCATATATTTT. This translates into CASSFMQPGNTIYF.

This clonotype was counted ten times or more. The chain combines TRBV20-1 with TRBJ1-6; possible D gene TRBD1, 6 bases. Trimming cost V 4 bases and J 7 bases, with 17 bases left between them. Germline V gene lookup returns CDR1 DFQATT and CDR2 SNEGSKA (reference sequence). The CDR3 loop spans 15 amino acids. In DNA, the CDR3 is TGCAGTGCTAATACAGGGAAATTTGGAAATTCACCCCTCCACTTT. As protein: CSANTGKFGNSPLHF.

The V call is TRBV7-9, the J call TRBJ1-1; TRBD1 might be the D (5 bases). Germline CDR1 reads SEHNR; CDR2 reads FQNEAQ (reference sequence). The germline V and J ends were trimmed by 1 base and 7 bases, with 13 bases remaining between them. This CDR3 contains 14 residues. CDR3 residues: CASSLDIRGNEAFF. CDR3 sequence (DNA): TGTGCCAGCAGCTTAGATATAAGGGGAAATGAAGCTTTCTTT. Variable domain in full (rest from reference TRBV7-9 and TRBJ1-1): DTGVSQNPRHKITKRGQNVTFRCDPISEHNRLYWYRQTLGQGPEFLTYFQNEAQLEKSRLLSDRFSAERPKGSFSTLEIQRTEQGDSAMYLCASSLDIRGNEAFFGQGTRLTVV.

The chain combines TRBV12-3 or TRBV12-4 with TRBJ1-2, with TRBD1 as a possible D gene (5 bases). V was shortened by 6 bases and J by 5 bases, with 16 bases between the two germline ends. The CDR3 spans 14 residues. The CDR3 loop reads CASREGPSYYGYTF. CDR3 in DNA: TGTGCCAGCAGGGAGGGGCCCAGCTATTATGGCTACACCTTC.

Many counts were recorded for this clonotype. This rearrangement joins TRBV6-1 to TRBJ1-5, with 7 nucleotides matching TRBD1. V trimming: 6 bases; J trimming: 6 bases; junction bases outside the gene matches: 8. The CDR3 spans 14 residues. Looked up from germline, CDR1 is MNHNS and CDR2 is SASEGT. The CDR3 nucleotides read TGTGCCAGCAGCGAGCACAGGGGTTTTCAGCCCCAGCATTTT. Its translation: CASSEHRGFQPQHF.

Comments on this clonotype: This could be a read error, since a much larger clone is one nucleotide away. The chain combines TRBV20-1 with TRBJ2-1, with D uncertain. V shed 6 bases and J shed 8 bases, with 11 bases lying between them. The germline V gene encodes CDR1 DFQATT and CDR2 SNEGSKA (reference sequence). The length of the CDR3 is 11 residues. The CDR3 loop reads CSAHIQDEQFF. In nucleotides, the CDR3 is TGCAGTGCCCACATCCAGGATGAGCAGTTCTTC.

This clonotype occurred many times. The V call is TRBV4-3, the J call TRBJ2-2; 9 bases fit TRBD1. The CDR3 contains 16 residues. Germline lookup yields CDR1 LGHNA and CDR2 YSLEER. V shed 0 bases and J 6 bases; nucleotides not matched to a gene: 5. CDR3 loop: CASSQDGTGTAGELFF. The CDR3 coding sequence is TGCGCCAGCAGCCAAGACGGGACAGGGACGGCCGGGGAGCTGTTTTTT.

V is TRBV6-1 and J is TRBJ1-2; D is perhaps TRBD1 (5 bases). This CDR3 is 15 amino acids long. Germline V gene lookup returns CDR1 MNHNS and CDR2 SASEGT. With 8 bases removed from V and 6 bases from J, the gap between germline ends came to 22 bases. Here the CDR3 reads CASASPGGTGHGYTF. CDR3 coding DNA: TGTGCCAGCGCTTCGCCCGGGGGGACGGGTCATGGCTACACCTTC.

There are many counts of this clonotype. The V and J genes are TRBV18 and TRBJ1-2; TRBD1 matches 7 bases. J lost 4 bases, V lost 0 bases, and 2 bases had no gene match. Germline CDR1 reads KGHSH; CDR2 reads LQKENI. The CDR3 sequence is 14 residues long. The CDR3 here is CASSPPGTAYGYTF. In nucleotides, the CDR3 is TGTGCCAGCTCACCACCGGGGACAGCCTATGGCTACACCTTC.

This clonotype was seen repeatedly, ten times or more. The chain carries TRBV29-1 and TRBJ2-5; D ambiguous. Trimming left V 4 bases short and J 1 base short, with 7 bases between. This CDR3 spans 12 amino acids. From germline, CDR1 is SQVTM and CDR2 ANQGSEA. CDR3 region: CSVGGFQETQYF. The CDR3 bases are TGCAGCGTTGGCGGCTTCCAAGAGACCCAGTACTTC.